The source of this TCR beta chain is a study of T cells in Graves' hyperthyroidism and ophthalmopathy (dated by TCRdb to the late 2010s). Study-wide context: Peripheral blood samples were taken at the time of initial diagnosis, prior to any treatment. A discovery cohort of around 100 patients, about 44 with Graves' ophthalmopathy and fewer than 65 with stable Graves' hyperthyroidism, was used to find distinguishing TCR V-J signatures. An independent validation cohort of under 20 hyperthyroidism patients and about 15 patients who later progressed to ophthalmopathy tested prospective prediction of ophthalmopathy. The approximately 98 discovery patients were randomly divided into training and test sets at a 7:3 ratio. Thyroid tissue and blood T-cell repertoires from roughly 6 Graves' hyperthyroidism patients were also compared in the study. After sampling, hyperthyroidism patients received methimazole starting at 30 mg daily, and ophthalmopathy patients received high-dose intravenous methylprednisolone. According to the paper, TCR Vbeta CDR3 sequencing was carried out on 135 peripheral blood samples, which came from 40 to 45 ophthalmopathy, around 74 hyperthyroidism and approximately 17 progressor patients. Study-wide conclusions, independent of this receptor: In validation, the model predicted progression to ophthalmopathy a median of 6.5 months before onset, with 70% to 71% sensitivity and about 75% specificity. A model built on a 13 V-J signature distinguished ophthalmopathy from stable hyperthyroidism, reaching 85% to 90% sensitivity and approximately 81% specificity in cross-validation and 80%/75% in testing. No statistical method was used to fix the sample size in advance, and group allocation was not hidden from the investigators. Most expanded thyroid clonotypes (frequency above 0.001) were also detected in blood, suggesting blood repertoires may reflect thyroid immune responses.

TCR beta CDR3 regions were amplified from RNA transcripts. The first round of RT-PCR for the TCR CDR3 was performed with the HTBI primer set and the Qiagen OneStep RT-PCR kit. The libraries were constructed in a second round of multiplex PCR and then size-selected and purified. Paired-end sequencing of the libraries was performed with 100 bp reads on an Illumina HiSeq2000. The paper's processing steps were these. SOAPnuke was used to process the raw data, with reads discarded if the reads contained adapters or uncalled bases, had a mean Phred below 15, or lacked an exact constant-primer or identifier match. COPE v1.2.5 was used to merge high-quality paired reads, and clonotypes were defined as unique nucleotide sequences. MiTCR v1.1 was used to align clonotypes to the IMGT TRBV, TRBD and TRBJ reference segments. The analysis was restricted to V-J combinations with a frequency above 0.0001, which together covered approximately 99% of the repertoires. The TCS score was defined as the ratio of F50 (clonal expansion) to E x V (chaos), calculated using BLOSUM62-based TCRdist between CDR3 peptides within each V-J. Welch's t-statistics and random forest reduced 450 to 600 V-J features to 10 to 15, which were used in a naive Bayes classifier (R e1071). TCRdb passed the public sequencing reads through fastp at Q25 and MiXCR, retaining productive beta sequences. When rows share a CDR3 protein, they turn into one entry using the most common DNA and genes. TCRdb's processing, not the authors' own work, is the source of the V and J calls. This sample has under 200,000 distinct CDR3 sequences in its table, and roughly 9.4% of those were observed once. Approximately 20% of the sample is in the top ten clones.

V drops 5 bases and J drops 5 bases, leaving 15 bases in between. The CDR3 measures 14 amino acids from cysteine to phenylalanine. Only CDR3 DNA is held: 42 bases, read in frame from base 1. From a lookup of the germline V gene, CDR1 and CDR2 are SGHAT and FQNNGV. For this clonotype: The target of this receptor is not known. The input lacks base qualities; no much larger clone sits a single base away.

Hyperthyroidism patients were newly diagnosed, with disease duration under 2 months, and aged 18 to 65 years. Patients with uncontrolled infections, other autoimmune diseases, pregnancy or lactation were excluded. Diagnoses relied on clinical symptoms, serum thyroxine and TRAb, thyroid ultrasound and orbital computed tomography. Blood from progressor patients was drawn when they were first diagnosed with hyperthyroidism, before any ophthalmopathy symptoms appeared. PBMCs were separated from 8 to 10 ml of fresh peripheral blood using Ficoll-Paque density gradient centrifugation. Progressor patients were defined as those initially diagnosed with Graves' hyperthyroidism in whom ophthalmopathy developed during follow-up. Trizol reagent was used to extract total RNA, and RNA quality was then checked on an Agilent 2100 Bioanalyzer.

The clonotype comes from a woman in her late teens or twenties with Graves' hyperthyroidism that later progressed to Graves' ophthalmopathy. The sequence joins TRBV11-2 to TRBJ2-5, and TRBD2 may be the D gene, going by 7 matching bases. The specimen was blood. At the DNA level, the sequence is TGTGCCAGCAGCCACCCTAGGGGGGGGGAGACCCAGTACTTC. This translates into CASSHPRGGETQYF.